Included here is one TCR beta chain sequence, with context. Extraction of RNA preceded its reverse transcription into cDNA, which served as the sequencing template. Sequencing used immunoSEQ multiplex PCR; TCRdb keeps in-frame clones, though not all of them. Of 120,000 to 150,000 clones in the sample, 75% to 85% were seen once. The sample belongs to a study of CD8+ T cells in alopecia areata. Overall study context: Treated patients took oral tofacitinib at 5 to 10 mg twice daily.

Treatment given: oral pan-JAK inhibitor, 5-10 mg twice daily. The CDR3 loop spans 16 amino acids. CDR1 is SGHTA, CDR2 FQGNSA, per germline. J gave up 0 bases and V 4 bases, and 6 bases lay outside the gene matches. The TCR was taken from a human donor with alopecia areata. Material: CD8+ T cells sorted from blood, obtained at week 4, from a patient treated with tofacitinib. V is TRBV7-2 and J is TRBJ2-3; 8 bases fit TRBD1. CDR3 in DNA: TGTGCCAGCAGCTCGACAGGGGCCTCAAGCACAGATACGCAGTATTTT. Encoded protein: CASSSTGASSTDTQYF.